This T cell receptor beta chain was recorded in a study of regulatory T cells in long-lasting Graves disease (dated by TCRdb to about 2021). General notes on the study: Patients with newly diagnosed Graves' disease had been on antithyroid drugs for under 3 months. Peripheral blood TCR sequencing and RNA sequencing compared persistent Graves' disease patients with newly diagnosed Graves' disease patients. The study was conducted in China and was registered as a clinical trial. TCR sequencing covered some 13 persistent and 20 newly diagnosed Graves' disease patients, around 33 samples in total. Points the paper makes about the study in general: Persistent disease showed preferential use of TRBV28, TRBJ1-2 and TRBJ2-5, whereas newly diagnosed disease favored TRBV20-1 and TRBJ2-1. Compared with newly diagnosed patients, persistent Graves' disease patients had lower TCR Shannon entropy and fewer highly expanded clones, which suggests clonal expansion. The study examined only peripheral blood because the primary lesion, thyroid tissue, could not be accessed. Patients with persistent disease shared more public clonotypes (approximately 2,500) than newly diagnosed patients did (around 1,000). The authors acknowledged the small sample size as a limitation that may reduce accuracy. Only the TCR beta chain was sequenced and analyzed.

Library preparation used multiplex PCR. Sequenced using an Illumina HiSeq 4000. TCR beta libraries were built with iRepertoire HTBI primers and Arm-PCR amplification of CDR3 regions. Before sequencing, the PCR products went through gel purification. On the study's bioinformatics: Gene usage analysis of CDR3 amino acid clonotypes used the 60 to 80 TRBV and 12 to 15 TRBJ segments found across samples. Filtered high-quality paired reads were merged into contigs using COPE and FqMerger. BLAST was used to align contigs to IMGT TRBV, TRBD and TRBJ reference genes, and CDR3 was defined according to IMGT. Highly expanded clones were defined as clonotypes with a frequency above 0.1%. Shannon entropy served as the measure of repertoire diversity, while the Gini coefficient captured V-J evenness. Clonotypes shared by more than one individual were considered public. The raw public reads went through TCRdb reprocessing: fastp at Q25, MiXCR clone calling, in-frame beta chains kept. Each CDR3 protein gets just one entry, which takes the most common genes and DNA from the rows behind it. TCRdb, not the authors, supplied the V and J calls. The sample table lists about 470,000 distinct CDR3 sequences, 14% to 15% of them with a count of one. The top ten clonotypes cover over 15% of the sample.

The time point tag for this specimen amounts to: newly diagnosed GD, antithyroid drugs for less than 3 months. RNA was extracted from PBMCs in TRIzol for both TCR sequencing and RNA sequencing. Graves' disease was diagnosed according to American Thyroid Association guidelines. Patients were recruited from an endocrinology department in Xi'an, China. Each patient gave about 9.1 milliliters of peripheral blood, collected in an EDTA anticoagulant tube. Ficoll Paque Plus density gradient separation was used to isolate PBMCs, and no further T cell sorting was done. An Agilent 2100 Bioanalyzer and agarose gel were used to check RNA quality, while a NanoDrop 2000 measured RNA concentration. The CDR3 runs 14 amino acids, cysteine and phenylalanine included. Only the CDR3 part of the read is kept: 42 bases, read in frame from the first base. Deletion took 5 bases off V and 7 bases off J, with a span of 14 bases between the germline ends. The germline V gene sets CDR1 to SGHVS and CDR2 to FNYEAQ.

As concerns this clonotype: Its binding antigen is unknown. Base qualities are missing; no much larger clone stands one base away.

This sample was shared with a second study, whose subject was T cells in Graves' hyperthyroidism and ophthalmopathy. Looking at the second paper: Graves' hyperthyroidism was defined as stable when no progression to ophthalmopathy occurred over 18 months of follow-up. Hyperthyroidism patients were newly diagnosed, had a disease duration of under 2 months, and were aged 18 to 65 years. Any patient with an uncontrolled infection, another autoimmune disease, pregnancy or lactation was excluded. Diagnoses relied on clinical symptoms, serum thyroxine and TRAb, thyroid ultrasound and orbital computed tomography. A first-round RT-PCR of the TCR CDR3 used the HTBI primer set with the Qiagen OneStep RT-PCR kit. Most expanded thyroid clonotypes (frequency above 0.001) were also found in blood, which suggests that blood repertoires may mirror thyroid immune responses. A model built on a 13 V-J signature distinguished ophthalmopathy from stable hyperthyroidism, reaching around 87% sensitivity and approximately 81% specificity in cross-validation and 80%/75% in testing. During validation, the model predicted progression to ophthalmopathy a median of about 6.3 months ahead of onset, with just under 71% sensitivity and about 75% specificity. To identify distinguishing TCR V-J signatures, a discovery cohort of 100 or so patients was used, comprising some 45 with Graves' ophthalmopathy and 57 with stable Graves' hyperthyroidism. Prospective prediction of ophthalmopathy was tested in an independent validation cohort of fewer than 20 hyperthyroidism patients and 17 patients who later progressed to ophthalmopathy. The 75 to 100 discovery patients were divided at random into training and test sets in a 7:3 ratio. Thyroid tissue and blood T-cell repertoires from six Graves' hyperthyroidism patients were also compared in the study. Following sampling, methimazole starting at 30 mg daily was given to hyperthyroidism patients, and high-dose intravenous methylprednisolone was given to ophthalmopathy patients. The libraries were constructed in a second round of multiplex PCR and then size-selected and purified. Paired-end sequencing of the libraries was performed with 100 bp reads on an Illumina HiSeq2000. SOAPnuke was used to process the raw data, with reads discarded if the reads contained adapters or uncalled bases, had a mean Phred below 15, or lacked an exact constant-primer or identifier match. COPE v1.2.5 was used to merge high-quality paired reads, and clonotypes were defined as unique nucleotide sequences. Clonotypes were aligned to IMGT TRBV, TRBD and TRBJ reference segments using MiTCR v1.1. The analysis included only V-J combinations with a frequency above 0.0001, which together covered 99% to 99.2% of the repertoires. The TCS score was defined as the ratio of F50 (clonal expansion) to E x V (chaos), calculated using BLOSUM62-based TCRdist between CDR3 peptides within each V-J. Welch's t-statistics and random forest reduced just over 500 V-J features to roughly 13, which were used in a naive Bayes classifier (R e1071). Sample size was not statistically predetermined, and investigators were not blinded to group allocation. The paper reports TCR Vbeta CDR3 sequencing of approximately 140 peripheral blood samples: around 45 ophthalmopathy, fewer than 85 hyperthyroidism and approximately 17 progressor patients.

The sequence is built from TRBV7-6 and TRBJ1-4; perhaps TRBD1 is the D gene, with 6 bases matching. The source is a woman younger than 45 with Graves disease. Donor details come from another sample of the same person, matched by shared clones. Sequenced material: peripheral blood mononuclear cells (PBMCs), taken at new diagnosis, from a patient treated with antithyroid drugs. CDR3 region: CASSPAGGGEKLFF. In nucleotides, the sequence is TGTGCCAGCAGCCCAGCTGGGGGCGGTGAAAAACTGTTTTTT.